Described below is a single T cell receptor (beta chain) sequence and its context. This clone was counted between two and nine times. Its antigen remains undetermined. It has no much larger one-base neighbor in the sample; base qualities were not kept. These data originate in a study of OX40 agonist ivuxolimab in advanced cancers. Background for the entire study: Ivuxolimab was a fully human IgG2 agonistic monoclonal antibody targeting the costimulatory receptor OX40 (CD134). Peripheral TCRbeta sequencing aimed to test whether ivuxolimab altered TCR sequence diversity and caused clonal T-cell expansion. A male proportion of around 80% and a mean age of around 60 years, ranging from about 23 to 90, were recorded for the dose-escalation cohort. The paper describes the monotherapy dose-escalation part (N of about 54 patients) of the phase I trial of ivuxolimab. Intravenous ivuxolimab was administered to patients every 2 weeks at six dose levels: 0.01, 0.1, 0.3, 1.5, 3 and 10 mg/kg. Of the approximately 53 patients in dose escalation, about 20 had hepatocellular carcinoma, about 15 had melanoma, 9 had renal cell carcinoma and 9 had head and neck cancer. Prior anti-PD-1, anti-PD-L1 or anti-CTLA-4 therapy was permitted, and checkpoint inhibitors had been received by around 40% of dose-escalation patients. Partial responses were achieved by three dose-escalation patients, of whom one had hepatocellular carcinoma and two had cutaneous melanoma.

For sequencing of the TCRbeta CDR3 region, genomic DNA was extracted from the sorted cells. The immunoSEQ Assay was used to sequence the TCRbeta CDR3 regions. TCRdb took this table from immuneACCESS and kept in-frame rearrangements with V and J called. Such tables lack part of the clones; where checked against another copy, unresolved V genes explain under half of the gap, and the rest is unexplained. Across this sample there are fewer than 25,000 clones, with over 60% seen only once. Of the sample, around 18% falls within the top ten clones. Study-wide findings and limitations: At doses of 0.1 to 3.0 mg/kg, clonal expansion of both CD4+ and CD8+ blood T cells was observed from baseline to week 6. Low levels of normalized T-cell clonal expansion were also seen in some nonresponding patients. In the 0.1-3.0 mg/kg groups, partial responders had among the lowest normalized peripheral clonal expansion, particularly in CD8+ T cells. Which antigens the clonally expanded peripheral T cells were specific for was not determined. After ivuxolimab, expanded clones were on average more numerous among CD8+ T cells than among CD4+ T cells.

Patients with autoimmune disease history or receiving systemic immunosuppression were excluded from the trial. Peripheral blood for TCR sequencing was drawn from every dose cohort at baseline, at cycle 4 day 1 and at cycle 7 day 1. Samples came from an open-label, multicenter, first-in-human phase I dose-escalation trial of ivuxolimab. The trial enrolled adults with locally advanced or metastatic head and neck squamous cell, hepatocellular, melanoma or renal cell carcinoma. CD4+ and CD8+ T cells were sorted separately from peripheral blood before TCR sequencing. The sample here was CD4+ or CD8+ T cells sorted from blood, taken in a trial of the OX40 agonist ivuxolimab. The receptor was isolated from an adult with an advanced solid tumor such as melanoma, head and neck, liver or kidney cancer.

The CDR3 protein is CASSVSGMGWDYGYTF. The DNA sequence is given as TGTGCCAGCAGCGTCTCGGGGATGGGGTGGGACTATGGCTACACCTTC. Rearrangement joined TRBV9 to TRBJ1-2, with no reliable assignment of the D segment. The germline V gene encodes CDR1 SGDLS and CDR2 YYNGEE. V is reduced by 2 bases and J by 3 bases, leaving a spacing of 17 bases between them. Inclusive of the bounding cysteine and phenylalanine, the CDR3 is 16 residues long. Just CDR3 DNA is preserved here, 48 bases in frame from base 1.